Below, 9 T cell receptor beta chains from the same sample are listed, as sequenced in a study of long-term antiretroviral therapy in people with HIV. immunoSEQ v3.0 was run at survey level. Clones were read by immunoSEQ multiplex PCR, and TCRdb kept only the in-frame ones, dropping some. The sample holds around 15,000 clones; roughly 90% are singletons and the top ten take 12%. Sequenced material: unsorted PBMCs, taken 0.7 years before starting antiretroviral therapy. The receptor set was obtained from a man in his forties or fifties with HIV.

The chain recombines TRBV9 with TRBJ2-1; D is possibly TRBD2 (6 bases). This CDR3 is built from 15 residues. The V and J ends lost 0 bases and 4 bases respectively, with 11 bases between them. In germline, CDR1 is SGDLS, CDR2 YYNGEE. CDR3 protein: CASSVAPREYNEQFF. Written as DNA, the CDR3 is TGTGCCAGCAGCGTAGCTCCTCGGGAGTACAATGAGCAGTTCTTC.

The gene calls are TRBV5-5 and TRBJ1-2; possibly TRBD1 for D (6 bases). Trimming stripped 3 bases from V and 8 bases from J, with 26 bases between. The CDR3 runs to 17 residues. Germline CDR1 is SGHKS and CDR2 is YYEKEE (reference sequence). The CDR3: CASSSHGAGVLEGGYTF. In DNA form, the CDR3 reads TGTGCCAGCAGCTCTCACGGGGCAGGGGTTCTCGAGGGAGGCTACACCTTC. Full variable domain (missing parts from reference TRBV5-5 and TRBJ1-2): DAGVTQSPTHLIKTRGQQVTLRCSPISGHKSVSWYQQVLGQGPQFIFQYYEKEERGRGNFPDRFSARQFPNYSSELNVNALLLGDSALYLCASSSHGAGVLEGGYTFGSGTRLTVV.

The CDR3 DNA reads TGTGCCAGCAGTTTTGGTTCACACATACGGGGCAATCAGCCCCAGCATTTT. Translated, it gives CASSFGSHIRGNQPQHF. V and J are TRBV28 and TRBJ1-5; no reliable D call. Trimming left V 3 bases short and J 2 bases short, with 17 bases between. Germline-derived CDR1 and CDR2 are MDHEN and SYDVKM. The CDR3 sequence is 17 residues long. Together with reference TRBV28 and TRBJ1-5, the CDR3 gives the full variable domain: DVKVTQSSRYLVKRTGEKVFLECVQDMDHENMFWYRQDPGLGLRLIYFSYDVKMKEKGDIPEGYSVSREKKERFSLILESASTNQTSMYLCASSFGSHIRGNQPQHFGDGTRLSIL.

This clone was recorded once. The chain recombines TRBV5-6 with TRBJ2-4; D might be TRBD1 (6 bases). Per the germline V gene, CDR1 is SGHDT and CDR2 is YYEEEE. CDR3 length: 15 amino acids. V shed 2 bases and J shed 0 bases, with 9 bases lying between them. The CDR3 DNA sequence: TGTGCCAGCAGCTTCGACAGGCTAGCCAAAAACATTCAGTACTTC. It is translated as CASSFDRLAKNIQYF.

The V and J genes are TRBV19 and TRBJ2-7, with 7 bases identical to TRBD2. Germline V gives CDR1 LNHDA, CDR2 SQIVND (reference sequence). There are 14 residues in the CDR3. The V gene end was trimmed by 10 bases and the J gene end by 0 bases; junction bases not matched to a gene: 9. The CDR3 loop reads CATSEWGGSYEQYF. The DNA of the CDR3 is TGTGCCACGAGCGAATGGGGGGGCTCCTACGAGCAGTACTTC.

The rearrangement links TRBV5-1 to TRBJ2-1, with TRBD2 identical over 9 bases. This CDR3 region has 14 residues. Unmatched junction bases numbered 7, after V lost 3 bases and J lost 9 bases. Germline loops: CDR1 SGHRS, CDR2 YFSETQ. CDR3 in amino acids: CASSWGLAESEQFF. The CDR3 DNA is TGCGCCAGCAGCTGGGGACTAGCAGAAAGTGAGCAGTTCTTC.

The chain combines TRBV7-9 with TRBJ1-2; 10 bases map to TRBD1. J was trimmed by 6 bases and V by 5 bases; bases with no gene match: 9. This CDR3 has 15 residues. In germline, CDR1 is SEHNR, CDR2 FQNEAQ (reference sequence). In DNA, the CDR3 is TGTGCCAGCAGCATACGACAGGGGGCGGAGAATGGCTACACCTTC. Residues: CASSIRQGAENGYTF. The variable domain in full, with the rest retrieved from reference TRBV7-9 and TRBJ1-2, is DTGVSQNPRHKITKRGQNVTFRCDPISEHNRLYWYRQTLGQGPEFLTYFQNEAQLEKSRLLSDRFSAERPKGSFSTLEIQRTEQGDSAMYLCASSIRQGAENGYTFGSGTRLTVV.

The chain employs TRBV6-5 and TRBJ1-2; no definite D call. Germline loops: CDR1 MNHEY, CDR2 SVGAGI. The CDR3 covers 13 residues. Between the trimmed V and J ends, which lost 2 bases and 4 bases, there was a span of 8 bases. The CDR3 DNA reads as TGTGCCAGCAGTTACGCGGCGGGCTATGGCTACACCTTC. Translation gives CASSYAAGYGYTF.

This clone was found a few times. CDR3 sequence (DNA): TGCGCCAGCAGCTTTACAGGGCAGGAGAATCAGCCCCAGCATTTT. Translating gives CASSFTGQENQPQHF. The chain combines TRBV5-1 with TRBJ1-5, with D perhaps matching TRBD1 (6 bases). Germline V gene sequence: CDR1 SGHRS, CDR2 YFSETQ. Trimming took off 2 bases at V and 4 bases at J, with 13 bases between the two ends. The CDR3 length is 15 residues.